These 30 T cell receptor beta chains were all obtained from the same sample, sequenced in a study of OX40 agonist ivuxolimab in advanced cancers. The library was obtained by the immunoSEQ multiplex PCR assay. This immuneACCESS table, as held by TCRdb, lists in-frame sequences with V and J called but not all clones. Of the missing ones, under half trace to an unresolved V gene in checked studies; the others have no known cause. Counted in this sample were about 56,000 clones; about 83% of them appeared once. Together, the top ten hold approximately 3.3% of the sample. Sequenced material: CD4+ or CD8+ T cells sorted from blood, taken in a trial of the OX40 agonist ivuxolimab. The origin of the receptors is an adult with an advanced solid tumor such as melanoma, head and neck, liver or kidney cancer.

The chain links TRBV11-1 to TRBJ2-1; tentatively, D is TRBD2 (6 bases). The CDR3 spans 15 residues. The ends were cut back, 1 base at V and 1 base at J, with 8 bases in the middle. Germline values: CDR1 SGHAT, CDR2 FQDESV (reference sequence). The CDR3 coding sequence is TGTGCCAGCAGCTTAGATCGGGGGTCCTACAATGAGCAGTTCTTC. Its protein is CASSLDRGSYNEQFF.

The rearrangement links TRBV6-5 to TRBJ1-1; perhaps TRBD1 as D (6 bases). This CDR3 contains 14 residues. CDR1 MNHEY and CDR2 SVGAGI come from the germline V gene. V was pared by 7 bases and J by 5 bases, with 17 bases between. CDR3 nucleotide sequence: TGTGCCAGCAACCCAGGGGACTCACGGACTGAAGCTTTCTTT. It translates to CASNPGDSRTEAFF.

CDR3 region: CASTPGSSYNSPLHF. DNA for the CDR3: TGTGCCAGTACACCGGGGAGCTCCTATAATTCACCCCTCCACTTT. This chain joins TRBV19 and TRBJ1-6, with D hard to call. The V gene lost 7 bases and the J gene lost 0 bases, with 10 bases spanning the gap. This CDR3 is built from 15 residues. Germline V CDR1 and CDR2: LNHDA, SQIVND (reference sequence). Full variable domain (remainder filled in from reference TRBV19 and TRBJ1-6): DGGITQSPKYLFRKEGQNVTLSCEQNLNHDAMYWYRQDPGQGLRLIYYSQIVNDFQKGDIAEGYSVSREKKESFPLTVTSAQKNPTAFYLCASTPGSSYNSPLHFGNGTRLTVT.

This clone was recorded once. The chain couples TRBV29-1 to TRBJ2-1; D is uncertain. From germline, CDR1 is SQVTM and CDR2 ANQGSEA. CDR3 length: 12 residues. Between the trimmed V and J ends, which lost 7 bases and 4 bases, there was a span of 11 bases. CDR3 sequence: CSDRRGYNEQFF. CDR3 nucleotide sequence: TGCAGCGACCGAAGAGGTTACAATGAGCAGTTCTTC.

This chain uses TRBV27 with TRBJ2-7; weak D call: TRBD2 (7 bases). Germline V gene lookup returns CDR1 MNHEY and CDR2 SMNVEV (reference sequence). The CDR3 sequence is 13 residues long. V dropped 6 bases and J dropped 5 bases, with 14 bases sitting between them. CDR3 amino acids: CASRPFGGHEQYF. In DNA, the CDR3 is TGTGCCAGCAGACCCTTCGGGGGGCACGAGCAGTACTTC.

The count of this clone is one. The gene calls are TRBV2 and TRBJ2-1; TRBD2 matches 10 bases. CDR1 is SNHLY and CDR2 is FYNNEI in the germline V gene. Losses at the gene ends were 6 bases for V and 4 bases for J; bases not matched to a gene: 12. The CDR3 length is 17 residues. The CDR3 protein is CASREPLLAGPYNEQFF. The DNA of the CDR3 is TGTGCCAGCAGAGAACCCCTACTAGCGGGACCTTACAATGAGCAGTTCTTC.

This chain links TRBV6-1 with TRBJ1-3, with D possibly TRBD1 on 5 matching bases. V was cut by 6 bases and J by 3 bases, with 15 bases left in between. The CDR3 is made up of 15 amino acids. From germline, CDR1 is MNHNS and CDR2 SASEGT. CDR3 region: CASSWGTAGGNTIYF. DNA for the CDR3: TGTGCCAGCAGCTGGGGGACGGCGGGTGGAAACACCATATATTTT.

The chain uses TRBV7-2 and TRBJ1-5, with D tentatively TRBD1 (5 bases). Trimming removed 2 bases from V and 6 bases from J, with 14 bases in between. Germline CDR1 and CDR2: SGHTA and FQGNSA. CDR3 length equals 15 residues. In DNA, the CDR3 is TGTGCCAGCAGCTTATCAGGGTTACACACTCAGCCCCAGCATTTT. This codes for CASSLSGLHTQPQHF.

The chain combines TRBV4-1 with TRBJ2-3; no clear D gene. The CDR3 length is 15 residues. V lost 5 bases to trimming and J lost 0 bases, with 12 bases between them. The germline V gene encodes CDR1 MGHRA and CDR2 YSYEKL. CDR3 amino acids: CASSSYAESTDTQYF. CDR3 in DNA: TGCGCCAGCAGCTCTTACGCGGAAAGCACAGATACGCAGTATTTT.

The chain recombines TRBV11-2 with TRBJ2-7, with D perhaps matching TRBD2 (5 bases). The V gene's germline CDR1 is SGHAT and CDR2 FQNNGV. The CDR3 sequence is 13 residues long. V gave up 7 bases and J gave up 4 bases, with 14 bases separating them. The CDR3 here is CASKDSGSYEQYF. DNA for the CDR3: TGTGCCAGCAAGGACTCCGGCTCTTACGAGCAGTACTTC.

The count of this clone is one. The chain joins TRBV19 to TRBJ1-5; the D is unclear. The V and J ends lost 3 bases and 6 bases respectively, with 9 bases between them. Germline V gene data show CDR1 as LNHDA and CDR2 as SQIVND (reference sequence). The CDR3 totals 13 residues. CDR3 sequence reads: CASSIPMIQPQHF. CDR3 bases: TGTGCCAGTAGTATCCCCATGATTCAGCCCCAGCATTTT. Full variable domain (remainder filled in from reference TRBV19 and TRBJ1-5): DGGITQSPKYLFRKEGQNVTLSCEQNLNHDAMYWYRQDPGQGLRLIYYSQIVNDFQKGDIAEGYSVSREKKESFPLTVTSAQKNPTAFYLCASSIPMIQPQHFGDGTRLSIL.

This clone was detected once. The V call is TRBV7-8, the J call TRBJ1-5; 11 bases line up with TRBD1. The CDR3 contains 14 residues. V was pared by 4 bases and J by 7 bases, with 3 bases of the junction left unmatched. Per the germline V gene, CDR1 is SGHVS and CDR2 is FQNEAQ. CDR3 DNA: TGTGCCAGCAGCTGGGGACAGGGGGAACAGCCCCAGCATTTT. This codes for CASSWGQGEQPQHF.

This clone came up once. CDR3 nucleotides: TGTGCCAGCAGCTCGACTAGCGGGAGGGCCACCGGGGAGCTGTTTTTT. Translated, it gives CASSSTSGRATGELFF. V and J are TRBV7-9 and TRBJ2-2, with 14 bases aligning to TRBD2. The CDR3 runs 16 residues. Germline V gives CDR1 SEHNR, CDR2 FQNEAQ (reference sequence). V lost 4 bases, J lost 4 bases, and 2 bases stayed unmatched.

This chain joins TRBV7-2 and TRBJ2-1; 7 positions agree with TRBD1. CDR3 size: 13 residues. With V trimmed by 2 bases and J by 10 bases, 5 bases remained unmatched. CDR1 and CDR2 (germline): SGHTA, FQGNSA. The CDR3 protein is CASSLTNRGEQFF. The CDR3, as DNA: TGTGCCAGCAGCTTAACGAACAGGGGCGAGCAGTTCTTC.

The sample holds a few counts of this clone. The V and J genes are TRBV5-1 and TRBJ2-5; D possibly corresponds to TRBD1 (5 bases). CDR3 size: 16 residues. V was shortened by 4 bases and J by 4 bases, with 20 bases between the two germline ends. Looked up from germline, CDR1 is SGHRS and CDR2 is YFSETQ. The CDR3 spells CASSQTNLGQGETQYF. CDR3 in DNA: TGCGCCAGCAGCCAAACTAACCTGGGGCAGGGAGAGACCCAGTACTTC.

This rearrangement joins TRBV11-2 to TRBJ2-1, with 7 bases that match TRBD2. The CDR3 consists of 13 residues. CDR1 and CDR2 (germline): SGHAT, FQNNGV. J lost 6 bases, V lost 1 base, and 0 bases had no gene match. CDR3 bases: TGTGCCAGCAGCTTAGGACTAGCCAATGAGCAGTTCTTC. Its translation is CASSLGLANEQFF.

The CDR3 protein is CAWSVGLWGQAGEKLFF. The CDR3 DNA follows: TGTGCCTGGAGTGTAGGACTGTGGGGACAGGCCGGTGAAAAACTGTTTTTT. The V call is TRBV30, the J call TRBJ1-4; 8 bases fit TRBD1. Germline CDR1 and CDR2: GTSNPN and SVGIG (reference sequence). The CDR3 is 17 residues long. J lost 7 bases, V lost 0 bases, and 13 bases had no gene match.

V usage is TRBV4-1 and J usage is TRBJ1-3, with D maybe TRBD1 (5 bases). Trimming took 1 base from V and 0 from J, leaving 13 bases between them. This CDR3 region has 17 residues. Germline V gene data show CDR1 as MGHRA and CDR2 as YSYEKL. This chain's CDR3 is CASSQGGQRSSGNTIYF. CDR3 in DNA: TGCGCCAGCAGCCAAGGCGGACAACGGAGCTCTGGAAACACCATATATTTT.

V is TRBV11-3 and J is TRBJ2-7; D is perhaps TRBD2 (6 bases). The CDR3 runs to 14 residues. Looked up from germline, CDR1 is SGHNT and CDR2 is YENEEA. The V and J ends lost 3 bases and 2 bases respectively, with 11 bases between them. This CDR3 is CASSLSGVTYEQYF. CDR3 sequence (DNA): TGTGCCAGCAGCTTGTCGGGAGTGACCTACGAGCAGTACTTC.

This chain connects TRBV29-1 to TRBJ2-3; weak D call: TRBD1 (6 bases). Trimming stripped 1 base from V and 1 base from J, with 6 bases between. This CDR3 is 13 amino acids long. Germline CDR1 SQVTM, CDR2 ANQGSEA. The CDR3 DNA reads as TGCAGCGTTGAAGGGGGGCGCACAGATACGCAGTATTTT. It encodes CSVEGGRTDTQYF.

Here the CDR3 reads CASSADRGHPQPQHF. The DNA for the CDR3 is TGTGCCAGTAGTGCGGACAGGGGGCACCCTCAGCCCCAGCATTTT. V and J are TRBV19 and TRBJ1-5; 11 bases agree with TRBD1. CDR3 length: 15 amino acids. With V trimmed by 5 bases and J by 6 bases, 6 bases remained unmatched. Germline loops: CDR1 LNHDA, CDR2 SQIVND (reference sequence).

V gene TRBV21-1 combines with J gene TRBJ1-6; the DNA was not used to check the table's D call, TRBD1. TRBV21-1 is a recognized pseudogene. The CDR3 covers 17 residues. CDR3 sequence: CASSFRDRGSYNSPLHF. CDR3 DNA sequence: TGTGCCAGCAGCTTTCGGGACAGGGGGTCCTATAATTCACCCCTCCACTTT.

CDR3 sequence reads: CASSGEYEQFF. The CDR3 DNA follows: TGCGCCAGCAGCGGGGAGTATGAGCAGTTCTTC. The chain combines TRBV5-1 with TRBJ2-1; D is perhaps TRBD2 (5 bases). CDR3 length equals 11 residues. Trimming pared 4 bases from V and 8 bases from J, leaving 7 bases between. Per germline, CDR1 SGHRS and CDR2 YFSETQ.

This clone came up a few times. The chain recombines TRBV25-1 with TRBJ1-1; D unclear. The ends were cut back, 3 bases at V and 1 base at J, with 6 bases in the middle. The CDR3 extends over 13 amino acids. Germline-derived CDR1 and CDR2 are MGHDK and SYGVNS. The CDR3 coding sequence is TGTGCCAGCAGTGAGTCCTGGAACACTGAAGCTTTCTTT. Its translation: CASSESWNTEAFF. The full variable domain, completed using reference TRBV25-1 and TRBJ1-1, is EADIYQTPRYLVIGTGKKITLECSQTMGHDKMYWYQQDPGMELHLIHYSYGVNSTEKGDLSSESTVSRIRTEHFPLTLESARPSHTSQYLCASSESWNTEAFFGQGTRLTVV.

Written as DNA, the CDR3 is TGTGCCAGCACTGGGGCGGGAGAGCCAAAGTCCTACAATGAGCAGTTCTTC. Its protein is CASTGAGEPKSYNEQFF. V is TRBV28 and J is TRBJ2-1; the match to TRBD2 covers 7 bases. The CDR3 has 17 residues. Trimming removed 7 bases from V and 1 base from J; junction bases left unmatched: 13. The germline V gene encodes CDR1 MDHEN and CDR2 SYDVKM.

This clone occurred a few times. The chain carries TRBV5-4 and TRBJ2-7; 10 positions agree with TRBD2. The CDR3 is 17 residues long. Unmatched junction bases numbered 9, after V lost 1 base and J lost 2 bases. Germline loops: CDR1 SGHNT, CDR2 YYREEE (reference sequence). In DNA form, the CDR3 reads TGTGCCAGCAGCTTGAGGCTAGCGGGAGTTCGGACCTACGAGCAGTACTTC. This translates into CASSLRLAGVRTYEQYF.

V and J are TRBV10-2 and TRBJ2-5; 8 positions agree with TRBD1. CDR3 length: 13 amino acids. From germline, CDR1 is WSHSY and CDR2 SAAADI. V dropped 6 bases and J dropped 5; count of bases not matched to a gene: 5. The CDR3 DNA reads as TGCGCCAGCAGCCAGGGGGCGCGGGAGACCCAGTACTTC. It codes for CASSQGARETQYF.

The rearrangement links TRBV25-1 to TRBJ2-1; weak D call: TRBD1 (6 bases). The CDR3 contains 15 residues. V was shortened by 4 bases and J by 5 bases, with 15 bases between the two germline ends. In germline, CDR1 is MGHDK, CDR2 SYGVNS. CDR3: CASSVGDRLNNEQFF. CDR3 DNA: TGTGCCAGCAGTGTAGGAGACAGGCTGAACAATGAGCAGTTCTTC.

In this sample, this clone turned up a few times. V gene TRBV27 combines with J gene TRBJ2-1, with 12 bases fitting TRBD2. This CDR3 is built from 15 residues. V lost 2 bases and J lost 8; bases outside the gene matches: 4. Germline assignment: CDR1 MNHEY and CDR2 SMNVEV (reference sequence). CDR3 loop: CASSLRGLAGDEQFF. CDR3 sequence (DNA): TGTGCCAGCAGTTTAAGGGGACTAGCGGGCGATGAGCAGTTCTTC.

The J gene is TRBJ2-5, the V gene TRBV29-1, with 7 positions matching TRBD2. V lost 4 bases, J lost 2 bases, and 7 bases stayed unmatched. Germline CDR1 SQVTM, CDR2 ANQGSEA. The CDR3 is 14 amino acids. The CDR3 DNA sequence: TGCAGCGTTGTTAGGGGAGGGAATCAAGAGACCCAGTACTTC. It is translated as CSVVRGGNQETQYF.